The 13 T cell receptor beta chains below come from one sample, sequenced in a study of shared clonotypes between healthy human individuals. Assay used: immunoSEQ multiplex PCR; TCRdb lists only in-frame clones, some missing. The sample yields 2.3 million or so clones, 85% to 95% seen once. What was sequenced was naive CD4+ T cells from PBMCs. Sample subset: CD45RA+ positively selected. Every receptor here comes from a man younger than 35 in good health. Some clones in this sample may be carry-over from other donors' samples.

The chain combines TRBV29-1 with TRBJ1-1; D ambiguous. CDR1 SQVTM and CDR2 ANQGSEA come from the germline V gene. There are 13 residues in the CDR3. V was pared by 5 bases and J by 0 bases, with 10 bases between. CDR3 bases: TGCAGCGTTTTCGGAATCATGAACACTGAAGCTTTCTTT. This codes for CSVFGIMNTEAFF.

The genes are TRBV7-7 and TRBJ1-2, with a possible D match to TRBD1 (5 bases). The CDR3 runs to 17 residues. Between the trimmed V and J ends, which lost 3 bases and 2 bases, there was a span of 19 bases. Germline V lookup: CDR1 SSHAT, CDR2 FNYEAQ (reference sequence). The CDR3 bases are TGTGCCAGCAGCTTTTTTTCCGACAGTGGGTTAAACTATGGCTACACCTTC. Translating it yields CASSFFSDSGLNYGYTF. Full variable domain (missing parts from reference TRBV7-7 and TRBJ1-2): GAGVSQSPRYKVTKRGQDVTLRCDPISSHATLYWYQQALGQGPEFLTYFNYEAQPDKSGLPSDRFSAERPEGSISTLTIQRTEQRDSAMYRCASSFFSDSGLNYGYTFGSGTRLTVV.

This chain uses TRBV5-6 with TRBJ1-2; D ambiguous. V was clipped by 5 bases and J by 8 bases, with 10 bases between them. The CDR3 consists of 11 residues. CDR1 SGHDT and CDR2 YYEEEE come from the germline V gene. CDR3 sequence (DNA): TGTGCCAGCAGTTTCCAGAGGGGCTACACCTTC. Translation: CASSFQRGYTF.

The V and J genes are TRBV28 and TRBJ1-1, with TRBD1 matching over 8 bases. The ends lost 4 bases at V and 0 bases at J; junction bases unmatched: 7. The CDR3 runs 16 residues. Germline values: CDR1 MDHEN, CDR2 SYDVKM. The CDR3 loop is CASSSQGANLNTEAFF. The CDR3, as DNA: TGTGCCAGCAGTTCGCAGGGGGCTAATTTGAACACTGAAGCTTTCTTT.

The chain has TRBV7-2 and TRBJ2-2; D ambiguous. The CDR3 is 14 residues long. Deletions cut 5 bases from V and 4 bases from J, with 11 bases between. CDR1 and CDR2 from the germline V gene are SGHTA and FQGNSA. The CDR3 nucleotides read TGTGCCAGCAGCCTGGAGAGTAGCACCGGGGAGCTGTTTTTT. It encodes CASSLESSTGELFF.

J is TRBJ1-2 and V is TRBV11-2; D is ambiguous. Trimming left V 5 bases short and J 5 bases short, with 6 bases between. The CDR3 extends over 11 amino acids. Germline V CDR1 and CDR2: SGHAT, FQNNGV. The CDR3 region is CASSRNYGYTF. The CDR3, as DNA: TGTGCCAGCAGCCGCAATTATGGCTACACCTTC.

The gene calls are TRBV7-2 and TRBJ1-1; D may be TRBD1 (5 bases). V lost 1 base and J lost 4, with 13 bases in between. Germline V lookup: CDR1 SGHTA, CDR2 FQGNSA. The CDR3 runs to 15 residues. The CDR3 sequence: CASSLEMVGTTEAFF. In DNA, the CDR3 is TGTGCCAGCAGCTTAGAAATGGTCGGGACCACTGAAGCTTTCTTT.

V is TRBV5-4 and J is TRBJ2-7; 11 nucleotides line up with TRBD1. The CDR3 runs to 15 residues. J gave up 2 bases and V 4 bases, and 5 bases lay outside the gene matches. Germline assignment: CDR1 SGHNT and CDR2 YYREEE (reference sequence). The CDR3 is CASSAGTGGTYEQYF. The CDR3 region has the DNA TGTGCCAGCAGCGCCGGGACAGGGGGGACCTACGAGCAGTACTTC.

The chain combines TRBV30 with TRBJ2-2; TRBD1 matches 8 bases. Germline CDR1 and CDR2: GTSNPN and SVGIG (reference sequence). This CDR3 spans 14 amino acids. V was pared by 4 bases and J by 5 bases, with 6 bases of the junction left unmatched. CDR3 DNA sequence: TGTGCCTGGACCCGACAGGGGTCGACCGGGGAGCTGTTTTTT. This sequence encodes CAWTRQGSTGELFF.

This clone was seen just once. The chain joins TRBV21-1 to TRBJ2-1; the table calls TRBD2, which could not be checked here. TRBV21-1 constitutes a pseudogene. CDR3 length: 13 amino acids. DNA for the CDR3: TGTGCCAGCAGCAAAGTATCGGGGGGTGAGCAGTTCTTC. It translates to CASSKVSGGEQFF.

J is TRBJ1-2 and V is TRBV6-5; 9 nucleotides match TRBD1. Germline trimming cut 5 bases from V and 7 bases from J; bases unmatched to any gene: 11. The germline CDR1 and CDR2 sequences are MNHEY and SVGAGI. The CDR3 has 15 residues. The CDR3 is CASSATIQGAGGYTF. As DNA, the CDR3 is TGTGCCAGCAGTGCCACGATACAGGGGGCCGGTGGCTACACCTTC.

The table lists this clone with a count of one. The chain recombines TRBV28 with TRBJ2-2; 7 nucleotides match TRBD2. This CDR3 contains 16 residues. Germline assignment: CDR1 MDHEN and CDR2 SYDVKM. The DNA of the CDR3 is TGTGCAGCGAGCCCCCCCGGGACTACCCGGGCCGGGGAGCTGTTTTTT. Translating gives CAASPPGTTRAGELFF. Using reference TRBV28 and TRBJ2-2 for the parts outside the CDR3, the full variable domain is DVKVTQSSRYLVKRTGEKVFLECVQDMDHENMFWYRQDPGLGLRLIYFSYDVKMKEKGDIPEGYSVSREKKERFSLILESASTNQTSMYLCAASPPGTTRAGELFFGEGSRLTVL.

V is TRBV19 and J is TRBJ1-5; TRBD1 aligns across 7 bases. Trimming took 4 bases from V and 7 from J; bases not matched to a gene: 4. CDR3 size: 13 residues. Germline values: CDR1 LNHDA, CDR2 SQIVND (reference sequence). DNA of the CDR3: TGTGCCAGTAGTAGGGACAGAAGCCAGCCCCAGCATTTT. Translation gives CASSRDRSQPQHF. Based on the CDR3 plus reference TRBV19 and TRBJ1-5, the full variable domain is DGGITQSPKYLFRKEGQNVTLSCEQNLNHDAMYWYRQDPGQGLRLIYYSQIVNDFQKGDIAEGYSVSREKKESFPLTVTSAQKNPTAFYLCASSRDRSQPQHFGDGTRLSIL.